Below are 17 T cell receptor beta chains sequenced from a single sample in a study of blood T cells in healthy people across ages. The second PCR ran about 6 to 11 cycles with a sample-barcoded 5' primer and J-beta primers. TCRdb recomputed calls from the 5' RACE reads with MiXCR, one row per CDR3 protein. This sample has roughly 700,000 distinct CDR3 sequences; 20% to 30% occur once, and the top ten carry under 9.5%. These data were also reused for a study on T cells of mothers and their children.

Sequencing used blood. The receptors derive from a boy aged 5-17 years in good health.

The chain carries TRBV7-2 and TRBJ2-4, with 12 bases lining up with TRBD2. The CDR3 loop spans 16 amino acids. Germline CDR1 and CDR2: SGHTA and FQGNSA. With V trimmed by 4 bases and J by 3 bases, 4 bases remained unmatched. CDR3 in DNA: TGTGCCAGCAGCTCAAGACTAGCGGGAGTCAAAAACATTCAGTACTTC. Translating it yields CASSSRLAGVKNIQYF. Looking up the rest from reference TRBV7-2 and TRBJ2-4 gives the full variable domain: GAGVSQSPSNKVTEKGKDVELRCDPISGHTALYWYRQSLGQGLEFLIYFQGNSAPDKSGLPSDRFSAERTGGSVSTLTIQRTQQEDSAVYLCASSSRLAGVKNIQYFGAGTRLSVL.

This clonotype was recorded a few times. The rearrangement links TRBV11-2 to TRBJ2-5; D not certain. This CDR3 has 14 amino acids. V was clipped by 1 base and J by 1 base, with 7 bases between them. Germline V gene lookup returns CDR1 SGHAT and CDR2 FQNNGV. CDR3 amino acids: CASSLAPIQETQYF. The CDR3 DNA is TGTGCCAGCAGCTTAGCTCCGATCCAAGAGACCCAGTACTTC.

CDR3 loop: CSGEGQGKGNEQFF. The CDR3 DNA reads as TGCAGCGGGGAAGGACAGGGGAAGGGGAATGAGCAGTTCTTC. The rearrangement joins TRBV29-1 to TRBJ2-5; 9 bases are shared with TRBD1. The DNA end is more similar to TRBJ2-1, so the J call may be wrong. The CDR3 is 14 amino acids. Germline lookup yields CDR1 SQVTM and CDR2 ANQGSEA.

This clonotype appeared a single time. The chain has TRBV6-1 and TRBJ2-1, with D possibly matching TRBD2 (6 bases). The germline V and J ends were trimmed by 8 bases and 2 bases, with 13 bases remaining between them. CDR1 and CDR2 from the germline V gene are MNHNS and SASEGT. This CDR3 region has 14 residues. The CDR3 nucleotides read TGTGCCAGCTCGGCGGGGCTGACCTACAATGAGCAGTTCTTC. Protein sequence: CASSAGLTYNEQFF.

The V call is TRBV29-1, the J call TRBJ2-7, with D unclear. CDR3 length equals 10 residues. Germline values: CDR1 SQVTM, CDR2 ANQGSEA. V lost 2 bases and J 6 bases, leaving 5 bases between the germline ends. The CDR3 nucleotides read TGCAGCGTTGAAAACTCCGAGCAGTACTTC. This gives the protein CSVENSEQYF.

This clonotype was counted a single time. This chain joins TRBV5-1 and TRBJ2-7; tentative D call: TRBD1 (6 bases). In germline, CDR1 is SGHRS, CDR2 YFSETQ. Trimming stripped 0 bases from V and 4 bases from J, with 14 bases between. The CDR3 extends over 15 amino acids. CDR3 coding DNA: TGCGCCAGCAGCTTGGCCCCAGGGGAACGTTACGAGCAGTACTTC. Amino acid sequence: CASSLAPGERYEQYF.

The DNA for the CDR3 is TGTGCCAGCAGCTTAATGGGGACCCACGAGCAGTACTTC. It encodes CASSLMGTHEQYF. The genes are TRBV7-6 and TRBJ2-1; D may be TRBD1 or TRBD2 (5 bases each). With the DNA end fitting TRBJ2-7 better, the J assignment may be wrong. The CDR3 totals 13 residues. The germline gives CDR1 SGHVS, CDR2 FNYEAQ.

The V call is TRBV6-2 or TRBV6-3, the J call TRBJ2-4; no definite D call. The germline V gene has CDR1 MNHEY and CDR2 SVGEGT. Trimming pared 0 bases from V and 1 base from J, leaving 13 bases between. CDR3 length equals 17 residues. The CDR3: CASSYSLSTGAKNIQYF. The CDR3 nucleotides read TGTGCCAGCAGTTACTCGTTGTCGACTGGCGCCAAAAACATTCAGTACTTC.

The chain joins TRBV28 to TRBJ1-4; TRBD1 matches at 10 bases. The junction had 6 bases not matched to a gene; V was cut back by 4 bases and J by 7 bases. Germline values: CDR1 MDHEN, CDR2 SYDVKM. The CDR3 runs 15 residues. Written as DNA, the CDR3 is TGTGCCAGCAGTTCCCGCAGGACAGGGGGTGAAAAACTGTTTTTT. Its protein product is CASSSRRTGGEKLFF.

CDR3 region: CASSLAGTGANSYEQYF. For the CDR3, the DNA is TGTGCCAGCAGTTTAGCCGGGACAGGGGCAAACTCCTACGAGCAGTACTTC. The chain employs TRBV27 and TRBJ2-7, with 10 nucleotides matching TRBD1. J lost 0 bases, V lost 2 bases, and 7 bases had no gene match. CDR1 is MNHEY, CDR2 SMNVEV, per germline (reference sequence). There are 17 residues in the CDR3.

V is TRBV6-5 and J is TRBJ2-5; D is uncertain. This CDR3 is built from 13 residues. The germline V gene has CDR1 MNHEY and CDR2 SVGAGI. Trimming removed 4 bases from V and 3 bases from J, with 9 bases in between. The CDR3 protein is CASSSKEKETQYF. The CDR3 DNA sequence: TGTGCCAGCAGTTCCAAGGAGAAAGAGACCCAGTACTTC.

This chain's CDR3 is CASSELTTHNEQFF. The CDR3 coding sequence is TGCGCCAGCAGCGAGTTAACTACCCACAATGAGCAGTTCTTC. This chain links TRBV5-1 with TRBJ2-1; D gene ambiguous. The V end was cut by 4 bases, the J end by 5 bases, with 13 bases between. The V gene's germline CDR1 is SGHRS and CDR2 YFSETQ. CDR3 length equals 14 residues.

This clonotype was recorded a few times. The rearrangement links TRBV5-1 to TRBJ2-5, with TRBD1 matching over 7 bases. The CDR3 sequence is 15 residues long. Germline V gene sequence: CDR1 SGHRS, CDR2 YFSETQ. The junction had 7 bases not matched to a gene; V was cut back by 0 bases and J by 5 bases. CDR3 coding DNA: TGCGCCAGCAGCTTGGCCAGACAGGGCTCCGAGACCCAGTACTTC. Amino acid sequence: CASSLARQGSETQYF.

Regarding this clonotype: The conserved final phenylalanine or tryptophan is absent from the CDR3, which likely points to a read error. The chain uses TRBV11-2 and TRBJ1-1; D is unresolved. This CDR3 spans 13 amino acids. Per germline, CDR1 SGHAT and CDR2 FQNNGV. The V and J ends lost 5 bases and 2 bases respectively, with 9 bases between them. The CDR3 region is CASSLDINTEAFL. The DNA for the CDR3 is TGTGCCAGCAGCCTCGACATTAACACTGAAGCTTTCCTT.

The sample holds one count of this clonotype. The V call is TRBV5-6, the J call TRBJ1-1; 7 bases align to TRBD1. After removal of 7 bases from V and 8 bases from J, the junction contained 11 bases not matched to a gene. The length of the CDR3 is 13 residues. Germline V gene sequence: CDR1 SGHDT, CDR2 YYEEEE. DNA of the CDR3: TGTGCCAGCTTTTATGACAGGGCGGCCGAAGCTTTCTTT. The encoded protein is CASFYDRAAEAFF.

The chain uses TRBV3-1 and TRBJ2-7, with D possibly being TRBD2 (6 bases). The V gene's germline CDR1 is LGHDT and CDR2 YNNKEL (reference sequence). The germline V and J ends were trimmed by 1 base and 4 bases, with 11 bases remaining between them. The CDR3 extends over 14 amino acids. CDR3 residues: CASSQGGASYEQYF. The DNA of the CDR3 is TGTGCCAGCAGCCAAGGCGGGGCCAGTTACGAGCAGTACTTC.

A few counts support this clonotype. The chain couples TRBV28 to TRBJ2-6; D uncertain. Germline V gene data show CDR1 as MDHEN and CDR2 as SYDVKM. V shed 6 bases and J shed 0 bases, with 9 bases lying between them. CDR3 length: 15 amino acids. The CDR3 sequence is CASSRPLSGANVLTF. The CDR3 coding sequence is TGTGCCAGCAGCCGTCCACTCTCTGGGGCCAACGTCCTGACTTTC.